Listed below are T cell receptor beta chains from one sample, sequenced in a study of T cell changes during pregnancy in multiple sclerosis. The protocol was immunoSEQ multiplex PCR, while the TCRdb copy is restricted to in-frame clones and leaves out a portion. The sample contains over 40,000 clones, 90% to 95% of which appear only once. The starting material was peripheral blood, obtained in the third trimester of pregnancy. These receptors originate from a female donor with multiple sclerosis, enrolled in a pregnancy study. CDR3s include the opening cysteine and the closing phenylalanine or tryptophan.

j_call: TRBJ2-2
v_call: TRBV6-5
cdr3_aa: CASSYETGVRTGELFF

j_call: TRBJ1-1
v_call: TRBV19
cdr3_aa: CASSPWTGLNTEAFF

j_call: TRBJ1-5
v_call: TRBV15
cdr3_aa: CATSRDRGNQPQHF

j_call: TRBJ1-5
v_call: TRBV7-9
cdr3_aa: CASSLAGTPNQPQHF

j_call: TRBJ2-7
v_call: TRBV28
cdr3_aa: CASRWDRGSYEQYF

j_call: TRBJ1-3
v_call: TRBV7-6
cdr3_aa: CASSLRGLGSEGNTIYF

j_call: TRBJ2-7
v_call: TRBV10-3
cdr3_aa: CAISSGTGVDEQYF

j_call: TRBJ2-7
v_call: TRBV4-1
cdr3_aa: CASSPRLAGGDYEQYF

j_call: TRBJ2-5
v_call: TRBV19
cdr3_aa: CASTKTGVETQYF

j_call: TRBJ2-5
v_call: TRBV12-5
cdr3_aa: CASGYFLAGTETQYF

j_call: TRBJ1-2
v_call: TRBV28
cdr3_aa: CAGKTGGGDYGYTF

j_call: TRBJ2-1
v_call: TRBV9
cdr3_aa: CASSVGLAGDSHEQFF

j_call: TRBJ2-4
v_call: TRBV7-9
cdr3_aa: CASSRLAGVKNIQYF

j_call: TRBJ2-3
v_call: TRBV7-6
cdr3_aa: CASSLGTSGSRDTQYF

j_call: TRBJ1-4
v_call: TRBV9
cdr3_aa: CASSLSDRGGEKLFF

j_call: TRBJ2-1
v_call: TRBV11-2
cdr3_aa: CASGGGAKSSYNEQFF

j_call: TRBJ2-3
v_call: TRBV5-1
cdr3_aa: CASSLAPQRGNPLTDTQYF

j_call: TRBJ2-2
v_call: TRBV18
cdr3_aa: CASSPQRSGSGELFF

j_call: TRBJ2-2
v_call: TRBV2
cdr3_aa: CASSEVGQAGTGELFF

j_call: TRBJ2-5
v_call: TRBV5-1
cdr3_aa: CASSPSPGEETQYF

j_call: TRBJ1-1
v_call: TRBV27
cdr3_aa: CASSTQGNTEAFF

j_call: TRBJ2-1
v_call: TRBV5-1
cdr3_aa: CASSLEGQNNEQFF

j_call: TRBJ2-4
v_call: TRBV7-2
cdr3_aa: CASSEGLAGSKNIQYF

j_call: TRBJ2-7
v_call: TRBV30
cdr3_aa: CAWSPGTGVYEQYF

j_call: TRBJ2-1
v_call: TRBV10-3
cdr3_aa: CAISEWGTGDNEQFF